This T cell receptor beta chain stems from a study of blood T cell repertoires in COVID-19. Study at large: Both acute and convalescent COVID-19 samples were obtained from the United States, Italy and Spain. From T cells, B-cell-depleted T cells, or PBMCs came the material, which was cDNA or gDNA.

Trimming took 0 bases from V and 7 from J; bases not matched to a gene: 3. This CDR3 has 15 residues. CDR1 and CDR2 (germline): SGDLS, YYNGEE. In the original analysis: Cell counts per sample came from amplifying reference gene primers. The method was immunoSEQ multiplex PCR; TCRdb's version includes in-frame clones alone and lacks a portion of them. Clonal size and the V and J genes are those of that table, whereas D and trimming came from the DNA. The sample carries about 100,000 clones, more than 85% recorded once. Sequencing was done on a sample of peripheral blood. The clonotype comes from a man aged 25 to 45 in a cohort sampled during active COVID-19. The chain couples TRBV9 to TRBJ1-6, with 8 bases identical to TRBD1. The CDR3, as DNA: TGTGCCAGCAGCGTAGGGACAGGGCCCAATTCACCCCTCCACTTT. Its translation: CASSVGTGPNSPLHF.